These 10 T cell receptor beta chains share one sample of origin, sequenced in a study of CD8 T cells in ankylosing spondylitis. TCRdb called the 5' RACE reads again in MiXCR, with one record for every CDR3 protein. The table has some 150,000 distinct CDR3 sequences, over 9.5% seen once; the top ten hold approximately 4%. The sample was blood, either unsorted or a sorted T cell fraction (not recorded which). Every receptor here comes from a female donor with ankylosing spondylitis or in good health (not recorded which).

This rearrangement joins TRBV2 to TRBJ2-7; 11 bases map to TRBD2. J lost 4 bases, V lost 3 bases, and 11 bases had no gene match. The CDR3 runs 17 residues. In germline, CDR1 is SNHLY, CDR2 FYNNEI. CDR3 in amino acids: CASSETARTSGSYEQYF. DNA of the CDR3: TGTGCCAGCAGTGAGACGGCCCGCACTAGCGGGAGTTACGAGCAGTACTTC.

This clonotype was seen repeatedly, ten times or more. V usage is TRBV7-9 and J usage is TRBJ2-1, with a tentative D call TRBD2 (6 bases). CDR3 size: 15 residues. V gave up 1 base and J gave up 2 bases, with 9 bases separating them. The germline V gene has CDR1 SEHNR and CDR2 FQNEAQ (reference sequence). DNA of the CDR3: TGTGCCAGCAGCTTAGAGGCTAGCGCCTACAATGAGCAGTTCTTC. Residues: CASSLEASAYNEQFF.

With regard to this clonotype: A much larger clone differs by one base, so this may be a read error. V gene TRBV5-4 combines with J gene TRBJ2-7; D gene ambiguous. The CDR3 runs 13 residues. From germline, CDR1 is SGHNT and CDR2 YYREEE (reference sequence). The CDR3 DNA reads TGTACCAGCAGCTTGAAACAGAACTACGAGCAGTACTTC. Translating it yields CTSSLKQNYEQYF.

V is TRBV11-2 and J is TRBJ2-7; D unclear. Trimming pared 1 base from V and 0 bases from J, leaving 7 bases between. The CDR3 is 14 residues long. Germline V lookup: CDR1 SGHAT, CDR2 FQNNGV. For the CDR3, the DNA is TGTGCCAGCAGCTTAGGGCTAAACTCCTACGAGCAGTACTTC. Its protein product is CASSLGLNSYEQYF.

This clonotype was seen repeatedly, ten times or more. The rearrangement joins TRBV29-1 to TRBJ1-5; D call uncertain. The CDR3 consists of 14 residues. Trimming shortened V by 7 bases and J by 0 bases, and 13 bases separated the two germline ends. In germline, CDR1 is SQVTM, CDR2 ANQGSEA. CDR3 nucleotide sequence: TGCAGCGCTGCGGGTCAGGATAGCAATCAGCCCCAGCATTTT. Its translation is CSAAGQDSNQPQHF. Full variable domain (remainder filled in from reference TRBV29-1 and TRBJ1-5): SAVISQKPSRDICQRGTSLTIQCQVDSQVTMMFWYRQQPGQSLTLIATANQGSEATYESGFVIDKFPISRPNLTFSTLTVSNMSPEDSSIYLCSAAGQDSNQPQHFGDGTRLSIL.

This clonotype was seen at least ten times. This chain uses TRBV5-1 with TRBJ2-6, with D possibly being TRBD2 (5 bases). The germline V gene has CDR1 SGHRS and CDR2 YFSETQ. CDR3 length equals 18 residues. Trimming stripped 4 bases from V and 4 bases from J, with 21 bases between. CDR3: CASSPRGVETRGANVLTF. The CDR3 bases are TGCGCCAGCAGCCCTCGGGGTGTGGAGACGAGAGGGGCCAACGTCCTGACTTTC.

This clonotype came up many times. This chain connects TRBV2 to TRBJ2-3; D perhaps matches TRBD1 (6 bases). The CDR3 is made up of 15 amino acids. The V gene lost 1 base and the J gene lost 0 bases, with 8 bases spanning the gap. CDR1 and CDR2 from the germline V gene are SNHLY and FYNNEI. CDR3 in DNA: TGTGCCAGCAGTGAAGTGGGGGCTAGCACAGATACGCAGTATTTT. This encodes CASSEVGASTDTQYF.

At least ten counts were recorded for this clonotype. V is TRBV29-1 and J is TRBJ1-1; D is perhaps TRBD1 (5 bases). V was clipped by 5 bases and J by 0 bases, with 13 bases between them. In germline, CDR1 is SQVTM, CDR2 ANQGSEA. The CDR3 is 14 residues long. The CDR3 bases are TGCAGCGTTAAAGGGACCGCTATGAACACTGAAGCTTTCTTT. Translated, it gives CSVKGTAMNTEAFF. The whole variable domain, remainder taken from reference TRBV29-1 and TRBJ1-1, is SAVISQKPSRDICQRGTSLTIQCQVDSQVTMMFWYRQQPGQSLTLIATANQGSEATYESGFVIDKFPISRPNLTFSTLTVSNMSPEDSSIYLCSVKGTAMNTEAFFGQGTRLTVV.

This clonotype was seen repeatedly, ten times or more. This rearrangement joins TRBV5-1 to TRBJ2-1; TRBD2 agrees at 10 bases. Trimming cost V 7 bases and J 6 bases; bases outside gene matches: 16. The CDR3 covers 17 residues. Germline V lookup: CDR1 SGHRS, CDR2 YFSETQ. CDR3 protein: CASGPQPAGGLGNEQFF. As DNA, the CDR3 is TGCGCCAGCGGCCCTCAGCCAGCGGGAGGGCTGGGCAATGAGCAGTTCTTC.

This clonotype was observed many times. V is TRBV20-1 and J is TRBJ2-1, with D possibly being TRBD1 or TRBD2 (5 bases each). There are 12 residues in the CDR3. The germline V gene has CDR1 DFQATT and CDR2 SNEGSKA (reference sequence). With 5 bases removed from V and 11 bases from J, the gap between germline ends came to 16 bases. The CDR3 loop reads CSAPGHPAKQFF. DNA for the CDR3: TGCAGTGCTCCGGGGCACCCCGCCAAGCAGTTCTTC.